A selection of T cell receptor beta chains follows, all from one sample in a study of T cells in Graves' hyperthyroidism and ophthalmopathy. TCRdb ran MiXCR on the multiplex PCR reads and lists one entry per CDR3 protein. The data show roughly 530,000 distinct CDR3 sequences, with under 20% seen just once and approximately 16% held by the top ten. What was sequenced was blood. The receptors derive from a young woman with Graves' ophthalmopathy. CDR3s include the opening cysteine and the closing phenylalanine or tryptophan. D genes are given only for firm matches. Clone size is given for some rows only: seen once, a few or many times, or a class if the clone is expanded.

>13|TRBV12-3/TRBV12-4|TRBJ2-7|many|-
TGTGCCAGCAGCGCGGACTTCTCCTACGAGCAGTACTTC
CASSADFSYEQYF
>13|TRBV2|TRBJ2-2|many|-
TGTGCCAGCAGGACCTATGACACCGGGGAGCTGTTTTTT
CASRTYDTGELFF
>15|TRBV11-2|TRBJ2-7|few|TRBD2
TGCGCCAGCAGCCAAGAACTAGCGGGAATATACGAGCAGTACTTC
CASSQELAGIYEQYF
>16|TRBV19|TRBJ1-1|many|-
TGTGCCAGTAGTATCCGGATGGGGGTCTCGGGCACTGAAGCTTTCTTT
CASSIRMGVSGTEAFF
>15|TRBV7-2|TRBJ1-6|many|TRBD1
TGTGCCAGCAGCGTATTACAGGGGGCTAATTCACCCCTCCACTTT
CASSVLQGANSPLHF
>19|TRBV28|TRBJ1-5|many|TRBD1
TGTGCCAGCAGCCGAACAGGGGGCGCCGGTTGGGTCCTAAATCAGCCCCAGCATTTT
CASSRTGGAGWVLNQPQHF
>15|TRBV19|TRBJ2-2|few|-
TGTGCCAGTAGGTGGATAGCTGAGAACACCGGGGAGCTGTTTTTT
CASRWIAENTGELFF
>15|TRBV20-1|TRBJ2-2|-|TRBD1
TGCAGTGCTAGAGACAGGGGGCTTTGGGCCGGGGAGCTGTTTTTT
CSARDRGLWAGELFF
>14|TRBV5-4|TRBJ1-2|-|-
TGTGCCAGCAGCTTGTTGGCGCCCGGAGATGGCTACACCTTC
CASSLLAPGDGYTF
>15|TRBV7-9|TRBJ1-2|many|-
TGTGCCAGCAGCTTAGCGGGGCAGGGAACAAATGGCTACACCTTC
CASSLAGQGTNGYTF
>17|TRBV4-1|TRBJ2-2|-|TRBD2
TGTGCCAGCAGCCAACAAACTAGCGGGAAATACACCGGGGAGCTGTTTTTT
CASSQQTSGKYTGELFF
>19|TRBV7-9|TRBJ2-3|-|TRBD2
TGTGCCAGCAGCTTAGGACCGGGACTAGCGGGGGCAAGCACAGATACGCAGTATTTT
CASSLGPGLAGASTDTQYF
>14|TRBV20-1|TRBJ2-4|few|-
TGCAGTGCTACTAAGCCAGGGACGTGGGACATTCAGTACTTC
CSATKPGTWDIQYF
>16|TRBV4-2|TRBJ1-3|-|-
TGTGCCAGCAGCAAAAGGCAGGAGCCCTCTGGAAACACCATATATTTT
CASSKRQEPSGNTIYF
>14|TRBV7-8|TRBJ1-3|few|-
TGTGCCAGCAGCACCGGGACCGCCGGAAACACCATATATTTT
CASSTGTAGNTIYF
>16|TRBV7-8|TRBJ1-6|few|TRBD1
TGTGCCAGCAGCTCCGGACAGGGGTTTAGCAATTCACCCCTCCACTTT
CASSSGQGFSNSPLHF
>17|TRBV9|TRBJ2-3|-|TRBD2
TGTGCCAGCAGCTCCAGTAGCCGAGGACTAGCGGGGGATACGCAGTATTTT
CASSSSSRGLAGDTQYF